The TCR beta chain described here comes from a study of T cell responses to AZD1222 COVID-19 vaccine. The CDR3 extends over 15 amino acids. The V gene's germline CDR1 is SGHRS and CDR2 YFSETQ. V was trimmed by 7 bases and J by 0 bases, leaving 14 bases between them. Assay used: immunoSEQ multiplex PCR; TCRdb lists only in-frame clones, some missing. In the table there are approximately 170,000 clones, almost 90% of which are singletons. The study, taken as a whole, reports: Only a handful of AZD1222 recipients, roughly six in all, had baseline seropositivity. Unmutated regions of variants are reportedly targeted by nearly half of spike-specific TCRs. There were mostly white British donors and more females than males, and clonal diversity was possibly underestimated. Elevations in Spike-specific TCR breadth and depth followed administration of two AZD1222 doses.

A word on this clone: Its antigen is unidentified.

Here the sequenced sample was peripheral blood, taken 28 days after the second AZD1222 dose. This receptor was obtained from an adult who received the AZD1222 COVID-19 vaccine. V and J are TRBV5-1 and TRBJ1-3, with D possibly TRBD1 on 5 matching bases. This CDR3 reads CASSQASTSGNTIYF. The CDR3 coding sequence is TGCGCCAGCTCACAGGCGTCTACCTCTGGAAACACCATATATTTT.